Included here is one TCR beta chain sequence, with context. What it binds is unknown. Patients had chemo-refractory metastatic non-small-cell lung cancer and received focal radiation plus CTLA-4 blockade that used ipilimumab. V lost 6 bases and J lost 4; bases outside the gene matches: 9. Germline V lookup: CDR1 MDHEN, CDR2 SYDVKM. The CDR3 loop spans 15 amino acids. Repertoires were generated with immunoSEQ multiplex PCR, while TCRdb's copy carries only in-frame clones and drops some. Of 60,000 or so clones listed, 77% were seen once; the top ten hold 3.5% to 4%. This sample is drawn from a study of radiotherapy plus CTLA-4 blockade in lung cancer. Study background: For about 18% of patients, objective responses occurred, and around 34% had disease control.

Study conclusions and caveats: Response, reportedly, was best predicted by interferon-beta along with early blood T cell clone dynamics. Radiotherapy was combined with ipilimumab, and tumor-derived TCR clones then expanded in blood.

Sequenced material: peripheral blood, taken from a patient treated with radiotherapy plus ipilimumab. The chain combines TRBV28 with TRBJ2-5, with TRBD1 matching 9 bases. The sequence derives from a human donor with non-small cell lung cancer who had a partial response to radiotherapy plus ipilimumab. This CDR3 reads CASSDTGGRLETQYF. The CDR3 DNA sequence: TGTGCCAGCAGCGATACAGGGGGCAGGCTAGAGACCCAGTACTTC.